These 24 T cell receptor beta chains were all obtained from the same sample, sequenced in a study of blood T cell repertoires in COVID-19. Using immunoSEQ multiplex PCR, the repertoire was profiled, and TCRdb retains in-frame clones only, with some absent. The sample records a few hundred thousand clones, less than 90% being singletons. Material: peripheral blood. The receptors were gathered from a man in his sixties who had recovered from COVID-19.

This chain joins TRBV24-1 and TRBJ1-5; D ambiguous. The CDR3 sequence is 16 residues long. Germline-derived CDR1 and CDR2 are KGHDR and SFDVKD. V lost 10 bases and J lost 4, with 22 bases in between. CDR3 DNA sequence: TGTGCCACGGCCCCGAGAGGGTTCCCGTGGAATCAGCCCCAGCATTTT. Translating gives CATAPRGFPWNQPQHF.

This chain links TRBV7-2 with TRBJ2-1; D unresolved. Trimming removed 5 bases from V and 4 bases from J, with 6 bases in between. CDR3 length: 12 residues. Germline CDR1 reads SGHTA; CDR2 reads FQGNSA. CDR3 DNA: TGTGCCAGCAGCGATCGGTACAATGAGCAGTTCTTC. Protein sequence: CASSDRYNEQFF. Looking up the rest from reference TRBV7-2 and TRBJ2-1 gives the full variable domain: GAGVSQSPSNKVTEKGKDVELRCDPISGHTALYWYRQSLGQGLEFLIYFQGNSAPDKSGLPSDRFSAERTGGSVSTLTIQRTQQEDSAVYLCASSDRYNEQFFGPGTRLTVL.

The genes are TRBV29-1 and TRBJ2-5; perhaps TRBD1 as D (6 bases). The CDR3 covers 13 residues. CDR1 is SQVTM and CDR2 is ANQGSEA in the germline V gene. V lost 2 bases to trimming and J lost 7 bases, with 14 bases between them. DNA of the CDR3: TGCAGCGTTGAAATACAGGGCTTTGCGACCCAGTACTTC. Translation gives CSVEIQGFATQYF.

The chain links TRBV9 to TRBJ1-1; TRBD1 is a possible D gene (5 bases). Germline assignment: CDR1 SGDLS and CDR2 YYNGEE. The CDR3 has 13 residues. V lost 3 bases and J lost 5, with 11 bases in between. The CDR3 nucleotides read TGTGCCAGCAGCGGGCCGGGGGATACTGAAGCTTTCTTT. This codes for CASSGPGDTEAFF. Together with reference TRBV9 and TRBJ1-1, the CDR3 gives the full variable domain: DSGVTQTPKHLITATGQRVTLRCSPRSGDLSVYWYQQSLDQGLQFLIQYYNGEERAKGNILERFSAQQFPDLHSELNLSSLELGDSALYFCASSGPGDTEAFFGQGTRLTVV.

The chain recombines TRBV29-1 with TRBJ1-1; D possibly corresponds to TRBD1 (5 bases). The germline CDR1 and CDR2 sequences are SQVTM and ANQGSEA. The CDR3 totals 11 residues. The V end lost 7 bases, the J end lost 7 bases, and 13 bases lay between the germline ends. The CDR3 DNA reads TGCAGCGAAAGTGGGCAGGGTGAAGCTTTCTTT. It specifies CSESGQGEAFF. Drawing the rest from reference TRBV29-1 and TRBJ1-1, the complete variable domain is SAVISQKPSRDICQRGTSLTIQCQVDSQVTMMFWYRQQPGQSLTLIATANQGSEATYESGFVIDKFPISRPNLTFSTLTVSNMSPEDSSIYLCSESGQGEAFFGQGTRLTVV.

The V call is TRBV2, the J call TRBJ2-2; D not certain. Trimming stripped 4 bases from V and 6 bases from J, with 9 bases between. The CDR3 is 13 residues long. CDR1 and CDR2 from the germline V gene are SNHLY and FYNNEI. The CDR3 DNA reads TGTGCCAGCAGTGTCAGATTTGCCGGGGAGCTGTTTTTT. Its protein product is CASSVRFAGELFF.

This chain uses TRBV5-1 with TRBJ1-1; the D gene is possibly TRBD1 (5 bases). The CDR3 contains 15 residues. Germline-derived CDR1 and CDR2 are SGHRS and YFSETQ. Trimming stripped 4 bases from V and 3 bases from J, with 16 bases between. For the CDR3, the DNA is TGCGCCAGCAGCCTACACCACGGGGGGGACACTGAAGCTTTCTTT. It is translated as CASSLHHGGDTEAFF.

The CDR3 protein is CASSQVSGTLTYEQYF. CDR3 DNA sequence: TGCGCCAGCAGCCAAGTTTCCGGGACACTCACCTACGAGCAGTACTTC. The chain carries TRBV4-1 and TRBJ2-7; maybe TRBD1 (6 bases). Trimming stripped 1 base from V and 2 bases from J, with 15 bases between. Germline V gene lookup returns CDR1 MGHRA and CDR2 YSYEKL. The CDR3 covers 16 residues.

CDR3 protein: CASSLNRDNEQFF. DNA for the CDR3: TGTGCCAGCAGCTTGAACAGGGACAATGAGCAGTTCTTC. This sequence joins TRBV7-2 and TRBJ2-1, with a possible D match to TRBD1 (6 bases). The germline gives CDR1 SGHTA, CDR2 FQGNSA. Trimming shortened V by 3 bases and J by 5 bases, and 8 bases separated the two germline ends. The CDR3 runs 13 residues.

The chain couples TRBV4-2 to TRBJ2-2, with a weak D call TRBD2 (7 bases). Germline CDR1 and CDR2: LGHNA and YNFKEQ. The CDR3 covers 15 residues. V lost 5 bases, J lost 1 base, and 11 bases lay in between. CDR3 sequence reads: CASSGGARNTGELFF. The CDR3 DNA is TGTGCCAGCAGCGGGGGGGCGAGGAACACCGGGGAGCTGTTTTTT.

CDR3 DNA sequence: TGCGCCAGCAGCTCGGGACAGTACAATGAGCAGTTCTTC. It translates to CASSSGQYNEQFF. The chain links TRBV5-1 to TRBJ2-1, with TRBD1 matching over 7 bases. The CDR3 runs 13 residues. The V gene end was trimmed by 3 bases and the J gene end by 4 bases; junction bases not matched to a gene: 1. Germline CDR1 is SGHRS and CDR2 is YFSETQ.

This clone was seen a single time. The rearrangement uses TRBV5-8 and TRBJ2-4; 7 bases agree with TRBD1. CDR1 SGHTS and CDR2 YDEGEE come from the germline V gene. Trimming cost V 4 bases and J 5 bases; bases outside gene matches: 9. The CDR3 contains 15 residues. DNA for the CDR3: TGTGCCAGCAGCGCCCTAACAGGGGCCCAAAACATTCAGTACTTC. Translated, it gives CASSALTGAQNIQYF.

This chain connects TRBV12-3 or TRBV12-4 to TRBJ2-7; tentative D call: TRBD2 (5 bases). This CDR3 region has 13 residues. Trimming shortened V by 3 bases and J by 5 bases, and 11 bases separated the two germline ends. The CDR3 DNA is TGTGCCAGCAGTTTGGGGAGCCCCAACGAGCAGTACTTC. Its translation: CASSLGSPNEQYF.

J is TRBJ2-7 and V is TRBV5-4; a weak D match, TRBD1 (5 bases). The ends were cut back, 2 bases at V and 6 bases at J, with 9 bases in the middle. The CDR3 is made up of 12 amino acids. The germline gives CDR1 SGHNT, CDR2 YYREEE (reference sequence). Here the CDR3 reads CASSFPGIEQYF. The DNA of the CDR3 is TGTGCCAGCAGCTTTCCAGGGATCGAGCAGTACTTC.

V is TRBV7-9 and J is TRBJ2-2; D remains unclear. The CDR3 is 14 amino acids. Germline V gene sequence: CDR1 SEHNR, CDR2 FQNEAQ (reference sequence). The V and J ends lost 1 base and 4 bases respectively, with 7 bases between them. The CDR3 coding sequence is TGTGCCAGCAGCTTAGGCAGCGCCACCGGGGAGCTGTTTTTT. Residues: CASSLGSATGELFF.

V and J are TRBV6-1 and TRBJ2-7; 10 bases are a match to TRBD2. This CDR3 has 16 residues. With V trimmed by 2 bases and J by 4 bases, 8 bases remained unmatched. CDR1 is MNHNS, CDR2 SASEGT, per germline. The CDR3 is CASSEPSGGAGYEQYF. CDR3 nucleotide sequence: TGTGCCAGCAGTGAACCCAGCGGGGGGGCCGGTTACGAGCAGTACTTC.

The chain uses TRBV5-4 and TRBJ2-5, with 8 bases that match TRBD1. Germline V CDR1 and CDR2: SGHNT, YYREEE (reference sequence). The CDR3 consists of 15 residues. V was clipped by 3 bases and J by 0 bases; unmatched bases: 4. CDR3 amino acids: CASSSGQGHQETQYF. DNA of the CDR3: TGTGCCAGCAGCTCTGGACAGGGTCACCAAGAGACCCAGTACTTC.

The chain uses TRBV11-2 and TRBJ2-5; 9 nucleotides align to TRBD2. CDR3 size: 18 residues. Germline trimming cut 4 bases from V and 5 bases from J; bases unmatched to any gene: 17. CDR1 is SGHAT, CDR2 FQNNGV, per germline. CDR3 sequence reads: CASSSRMLRGGGRETQYF. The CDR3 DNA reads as TGTGCCAGCAGCTCCCGGATGTTGCGGGGGGGCGGACGGGAGACCCAGTACTTC. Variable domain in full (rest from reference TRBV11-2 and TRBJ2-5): EAGVAQSPRYKIIEKRQSVAFWCNPISGHATLYWYQQILGQGPKLLIQFQNNGVVDDSQLPKDRFSAERLKGVDSTLKIQPAKLEDSAVYLCASSSRMLRGGGRETQYFGPGTRLLVL.

The CDR3 protein is CASSSGGPNEQFF. CDR3 DNA sequence: TGTGCCAGCTCATCCGGGGGGCCCAATGAGCAGTTCTTC. V usage is TRBV18 and J usage is TRBJ2-1; a possible D gene is TRBD2 (7 bases). Germline V gene lookup returns CDR1 KGHSH and CDR2 LQKENI. Trimming cost V 5 bases and J 6 bases, with 11 bases left between them. The CDR3 is made up of 13 amino acids.

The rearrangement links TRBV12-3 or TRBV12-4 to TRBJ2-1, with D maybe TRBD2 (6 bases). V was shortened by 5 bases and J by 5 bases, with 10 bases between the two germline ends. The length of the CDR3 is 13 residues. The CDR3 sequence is CASSQRANNEQFF. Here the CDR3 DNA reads TGTGCCAGCAGTCAGCGGGCGAACAATGAGCAGTTCTTC.

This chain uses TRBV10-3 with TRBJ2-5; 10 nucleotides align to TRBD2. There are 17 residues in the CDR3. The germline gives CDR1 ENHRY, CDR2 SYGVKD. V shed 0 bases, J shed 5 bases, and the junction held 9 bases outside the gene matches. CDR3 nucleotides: TGTGCCATCAGTGAGTCTAGGTCTAGCGGGGGTTTGGAGACCCAGTACTTC. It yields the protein CAISESRSSGGLETQYF.

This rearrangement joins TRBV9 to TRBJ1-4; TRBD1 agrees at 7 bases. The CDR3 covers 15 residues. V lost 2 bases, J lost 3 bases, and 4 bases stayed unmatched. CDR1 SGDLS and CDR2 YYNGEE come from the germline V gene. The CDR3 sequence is CASSVAGTANEKLFF. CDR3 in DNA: TGTGCCAGCAGCGTGGCCGGGACAGCTAATGAAAAACTGTTTTTT.

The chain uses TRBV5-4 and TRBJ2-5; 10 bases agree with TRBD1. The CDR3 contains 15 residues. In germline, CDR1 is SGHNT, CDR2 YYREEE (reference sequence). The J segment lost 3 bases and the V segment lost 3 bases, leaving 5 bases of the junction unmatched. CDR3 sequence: CASSSPGTGEETQYF. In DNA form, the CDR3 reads TGTGCCAGCAGCTCCCCCGGGACAGGGGAAGAGACCCAGTACTTC. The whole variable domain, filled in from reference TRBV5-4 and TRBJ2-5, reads ETGVTQSPTHLIKTRGQQVTLRCSSQSGHNTVSWYQQALGQGPQFIFQYYREEENGRGNFPPRFSGLQFPNYSSELNVNALELDDSALYLCASSSPGTGEETQYFGPGTRLLVL.

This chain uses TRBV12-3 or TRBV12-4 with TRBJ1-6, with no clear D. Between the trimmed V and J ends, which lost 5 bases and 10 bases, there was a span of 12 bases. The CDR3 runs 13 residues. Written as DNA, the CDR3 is TGTGCCAGCAGTAAGTCCCATCGGTCACCCCTCCACTTT. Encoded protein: CASSKSHRSPLHF.